This TCR beta chain originates from a study of T cell changes during pregnancy in multiple sclerosis. Using immunoSEQ multiplex PCR, the repertoire was profiled, and TCRdb retains in-frame clones only, with some absent. Of roughly 41,000 clones listed, more than 70% are singletons. In germline, CDR1 is MDHEN, CDR2 SYDVKM. The CDR3 has 14 amino acids. V lost 3 bases, J lost 2 bases, and 11 bases lay in between. The chain carries TRBV28 and TRBJ2-7, with D maybe TRBD1 (6 bases). The source material was CD8+ T cells from peripheral blood mononuclear cells, sampled in the third trimester of pregnancy. The receptor comes from a female donor with multiple sclerosis, enrolled in a pregnancy study. For the CDR3, the DNA is TGTGCCAGCAGTTTGTACAGGGCGCCCTACGAGCAGTACTTC. It yields the protein CASSLYRAPYEQYF.